Below are 12 T cell receptor beta chains sequenced from a single sample in a study of human T cells and chemical hapten exposure. TCRdb fed the RACE reads into MiXCR, producing one record per CDR3 protein. The table records a few hundred thousand distinct CDR3 sequences, 4.5% to 7% of them present only once. The time point is: pre-sensitization, week 0. Treatment specified: therapeutic diphenylcyclopropenone sensitization with weekly scalp DPC. This specimen was whole blood, taken in connection with sensitization to the hapten diphenylcyclopropenone (DPC). Source of these receptors: a woman aged 18-30 years with alopecia areata. Some clones in this sample may be carry-over from other donors' samples.

This clonotype was seen ten or more times. This chain connects TRBV27 to TRBJ2-5; a weak D match, TRBD1 (5 bases). Trimming removed 6 bases at V and 3 bases at J, with 14 bases between. Germline CDR1 is MNHEY and CDR2 is SMNVEV (reference sequence). The CDR3 has 14 amino acids. This chain's CDR3 is CASRPQGAEETQYF. The CDR3 DNA follows: TGTGCCAGCAGACCCCAAGGGGCCGAAGAGACCCAGTACTTC.

This clonotype has just a few counts. The rearrangement joins TRBV5-1 to TRBJ2-1; 9 nucleotides agree with TRBD1. The germline V gene encodes CDR1 SGHRS and CDR2 YFSETQ. CDR3 size: 15 residues. V dropped 2 bases and J dropped 3; count of bases not matched to a gene: 3. The CDR3 coding sequence is TGCGCCAGCAGCTTCCGGGACAGGGACTACAATGAGCAGTTCTTC. Translating gives CASSFRDRDYNEQFF.

A few counts support this clonotype. The gene calls are TRBV5-1 and TRBJ2-5, with D unresolved. CDR3 size: 13 residues. Deletions cut 4 bases from V and 5 bases from J, with 12 bases between. CDR1 SGHRS and CDR2 YFSETQ come from the germline V gene. The CDR3: CASSVEAMETQYF. CDR3 DNA: TGCGCCAGCAGCGTAGAAGCAATGGAGACCCAGTACTTC.

The rearrangement links TRBV13 to TRBJ2-7, with D possibly matching TRBD1 (6 bases). This CDR3 has 14 amino acids. V was shortened by 4 bases and J by 6 bases, with 16 bases between the two germline ends. Germline-derived CDR1 and CDR2 are PRHDT and FYEKMQ (reference sequence). CDR3 loop: CASSWGHPSGEQYF. CDR3 nucleotides: TGTGCCAGCAGCTGGGGACACCCCTCGGGCGAGCAGTACTTC.

V gene TRBV6-2 or TRBV6-3 combines with J gene TRBJ2-5, with TRBD1 identical over 9 bases. Germline values: CDR1 MNHEY, CDR2 SVGEGT. This CDR3 has 17 residues. V was clipped by 5 bases and J by 0 bases; unmatched bases: 10. The CDR3 spells CASSGEMGQGYQETQYF. The CDR3 DNA reads as TGTGCCAGCAGTGGAGAGATGGGACAGGGCTACCAAGAGACCCAGTACTTC.

This clonotype has a count of ten or more. The rearrangement links TRBV6-2 or TRBV6-3 to TRBJ1-5; 7 bases are shared with TRBD1. The V gene end was trimmed by 8 bases and the J gene end by 7 bases; junction bases not matched to a gene: 14. The CDR3 is 15 amino acids. The V gene's germline CDR1 is MNHEY and CDR2 SVGEGT. The DNA for the CDR3 is TGTGCCAGCCTTCCCCAAGGGGACAGAGGACAGCCCCAGCATTTT. This sequence encodes CASLPQGDRGQPQHF.

This clonotype has a count of ten or more. The rearrangement joins TRBV5-6 to TRBJ1-5, with no clear D. Germline CDR1 reads SGHDT; CDR2 reads YYEEEE. V lost 1 base and J 7 bases, leaving 12 bases between the germline ends. The CDR3 totals 14 residues. CDR3 DNA: TGTGCCAGCAGCTTGCTTTCGACGGCCCAGCCCCAGCATTTT. Translating it yields CASSLLSTAQPQHF.

This clonotype was seen more than once but under ten times. The CDR3 sequence is CASSFSAGETQYF. The CDR3 nucleotides read TGTGCCAGCAGCTTTAGCGCTGGAGAGACCCAGTACTTC. The chain employs TRBV5-4 and TRBJ2-5; the D gene is possibly TRBD2 (5 bases). The CDR3 consists of 13 residues. V shed 2 bases and J shed 4 bases, with 9 bases lying between them. CDR1 and CDR2 from the germline V gene are SGHNT and YYREEE (reference sequence).

V is TRBV19 and J is TRBJ2-3; 8 bases are shared with TRBD1. The length of the CDR3 is 16 residues. The trim removed 6 bases at V and 3 bases at J, leaving 11 bases unmatched. Germline V gene lookup returns CDR1 LNHDA and CDR2 SQIVND (reference sequence). The DNA for the CDR3 is TGTGCCAGTAGAGGGATAGGGACAGGAAATACAGATACGCAGTATTTT. Its protein product is CASRGIGTGNTDTQYF.

This clonotype turned up a few times. CDR3 residues: CASTQGSGPGRETQYF. In nucleotides, the CDR3 is TGTGCCAGCACACAAGGGTCCGGGCCCGGCCGAGAGACCCAGTACTTC. The V call is TRBV25-1, the J call TRBJ2-5; no firm D call. This CDR3 has 16 residues. V was cut by 7 bases and J by 4 bases, with 22 bases left in between. Germline V gene lookup returns CDR1 MGHDK and CDR2 SYGVNS.

Many counts were recorded for this clonotype. This rearrangement joins TRBV6-2 or TRBV6-3 to TRBJ1-1; 10 nucleotides match TRBD1. The length of the CDR3 is 17 residues. Germline V gene lookup returns CDR1 MNHEY and CDR2 SVGEGT. With 6 bases clipped from V and 1 base from J, the junction kept 11 bases outside the gene matches. For the CDR3, the DNA is TGTGCCAGCAGGCCGGACAGGGGGAATATGGCGAACACTGAAGCTTTCTTT. Translation: CASRPDRGNMANTEAFF.

This clonotype has a count of ten or more. This sequence joins TRBV7-2 and TRBJ1-2, with D hard to call. The V gene's germline CDR1 is SGHTA and CDR2 FQGNSA. Trimming took 6 bases from V and 4 from J, leaving 12 bases between them. CDR3 size: 13 residues. DNA of the CDR3: TGTGCCAGCAGTTTAACTAAAGCCTATGGCTACACCTTC. Its translation: CASSLTKAYGYTF.